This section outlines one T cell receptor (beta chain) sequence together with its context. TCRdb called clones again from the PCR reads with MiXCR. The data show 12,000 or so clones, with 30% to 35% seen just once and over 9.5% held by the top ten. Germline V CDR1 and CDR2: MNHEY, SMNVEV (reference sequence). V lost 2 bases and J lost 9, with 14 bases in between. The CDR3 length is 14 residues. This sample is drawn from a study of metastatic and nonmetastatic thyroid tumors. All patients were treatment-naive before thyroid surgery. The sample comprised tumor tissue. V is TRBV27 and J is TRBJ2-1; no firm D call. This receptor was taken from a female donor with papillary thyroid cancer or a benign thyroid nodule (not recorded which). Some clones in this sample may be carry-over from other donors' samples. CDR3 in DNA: TGTGCCAGCAGTTTACTAGATTCTCCAGGTGAGCAGTTCTTC. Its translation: CASSLLDSPGEQFF.